The rows below give T cell receptor beta chains drawn from one sample of a study of blood T cell repertoires in COVID-19. The repertoire was sequenced with immunoSEQ multiplex PCR; TCRdb's copy has only in-frame clones and lacks some. The sample holds around 130,000 clones, roughly 83% seen once. Sequenced: peripheral blood. These receptors came from an elderly woman with acute or convalescent COVID-19. CDR3s include the opening cysteine and the closing phenylalanine or tryptophan. Clone size, where shown, is once, few, many, or a class for clones that have expanded.

abundance,v_gene,j_gene,CDR3aa
few,TRBV2,TRBJ1-5,CASSASGINNQPQHF
NA,TRBV11-3,TRBJ1-2,CASSLDEGEGYTF
few,TRBV5-6,TRBJ1-2,CASSFSDNRGRLSGYTF
NA,TRBV2,TRBJ1-6,CASSGGGYQNSPLHF
NA,TRBV3-1/TRBV3-2,TRBJ2-7,CASSQLGGEQYF
NA,TRBV10-2,TRBJ1-1,CASSPVNTEAFF
NA,TRBV11-3,TRBJ2-1,CASSLDFGTGEYNEQFF
NA,TRBV7-6,TRBJ2-1,CASSLAGGRGREQFF
NA,TRBV6-5,TRBJ1-2,CATLTGLGYGYTF
NA,TRBV2,TRBJ1-4,CASSDKEPTNEKLFF
NA,TRBV20-1,TRBJ1-2,CSALQGAYTF
NA,TRBV11-2,TRBJ2-5,CASSLTGHRQETQYF
NA,TRBV24-1,TRBJ2-1,CATSDSSSGEQFF
NA,TRBV2,TRBJ1-6,CASSGRLTLNSPLHF
NA,TRBV21-1,TRBJ2-7,CASSQQGNSYEQYF
NA,TRBV6-5,TRBJ1-2,CASTRQGWSGYGYTF
NA,TRBV5-5,TRBJ1-1,CASSLTNKEAFF
NA,TRBV7-2,TRBJ1-1,CASSLSGGPDTEAFF
NA,TRBV20-1,TRBJ2-1,CSASGLGGSSYNEQFF
once,TRBV11-2,TRBJ1-6,CASSLGSPRPLHF
NA,TRBV5-8,TRBJ1-1,CASSRQETEAFF
NA,TRBV19,TRBJ2-1,CASSIAGGRNEQFF
NA,TRBV9,TRBJ2-7,CASSVVSGGEQYF
once,TRBV19,TRBJ2-1,CASSIGLRGVQFF
NA,TRBV28,TRBJ1-2,CASSKRDRGGEGYTF
NA,TRBV19,TRBJ2-7,CASSTDSHSYEQYF
NA,TRBV5-1,TRBJ1-6,CASSLGYQGSPLHF
NA,TRBV15,TRBJ1-4,CATSRETLTGENEKLFF
NA,TRBV3-1/TRBV3-2,TRBJ1-3,CASSRGDRASSGNTIYF
NA,TRBV7-2,TRBJ2-5,CASSLTRETETQYF
few,TRBV27,TRBJ1-2,CASSSAARTNYGYTF
NA,TRBV27,TRBJ2-7,CASRPRLARSSYEQYF
NA,TRBV19,TRBJ2-2,CASRSGQTTGELFF
NA,TRBV10-2,TRBJ1-3,CASSDRQAGDTIYF
once,TRBV7-9,TRBJ2-5,CASSLIPGNHETQYF
NA,TRBV6-2/TRBV6-3,TRBJ1-6,CASSPGTAYNSPLHF
NA,TRBV11-2,TRBJ1-6,CASSWFGQGKDSPLHF
NA,TRBV6-5,TRBJ1-5,CASSYFRDKGQPQHF
NA,TRBV9,TRBJ2-7,CASSARGTSYEQYF
NA,TRBV5-1,TRBJ2-2,CASRTSVNTGELFF
NA,TRBV20-1,TRBJ2-2,CSASRTGELFF
NA,TRBV7-2,TRBJ2-5,CASSIGQGRETQYF
NA,TRBV18,TRBJ1-2,CASSPVPGLGYGYTF
NA,TRBV30,TRBJ1-3,CAWSERGSGNTIYF
NA,TRBV5-6,TRBJ2-5,CASSLVDRAETQYF
NA,TRBV7-8,TRBJ2-5,CASSFEGVQGTQYF
NA,TRBV6-2/TRBV6-3,TRBJ1-6,CASSRQNSPLHF
NA,TRBV11-2,TRBJ1-6,CASSLGSGYNSPLHF
NA,TRBV29-1,TRBJ1-2,CSVDGTGNGYTF
NA,TRBV5-4,TRBJ2-7,CASSRISGGNPYEQYF
NA,TRBV7-2,TRBJ1-2,CASSLADWGYTF
NA,TRBV6-1,TRBJ2-1,CASSETSGGLYNEQFF
NA,TRBV7-9,TRBJ1-4,CASSLDGTGVFATNEKLFF
NA,TRBV28,TRBJ1-1,CASSETDRVAFF
NA,TRBV7-9,TRBJ1-3,CASSVVQGAGNTIYF